This TCR beta chain was sequenced in a study of siplizumab effects on memory and regulatory T cells. Germline CDR1 reads MDHEN; CDR2 reads SYDVKM. This CDR3 is built from 12 residues. Trimming removed 7 bases from V and 6 bases from J, with 12 bases in between. Sequencing was performed with immunoSEQ multiplex PCR; in TCRdb, only in-frame clones are kept and a portion is missing. This table holds tens of thousands of clones, over 90% found once. The V call is TRBV28, the J call TRBJ1-1, with TRBD1 as a possible D gene (5 bases). The source material was CD8+ T cells sorted from blood. This sequence originates from a human donor in good health. CDR3 in amino acids: CASTGTEPEAFF. The CDR3 nucleotides are TGTGCCAGCACCGGGACGGAACCTGAAGCTTTCTTT.